This TCR beta chain was documented in a study of T cells in Graves' hyperthyroidism and ophthalmopathy. Study at large: Sampling of peripheral blood happened at initial diagnosis, prior to any treatment.

RNA transcripts yielded amplified TCR beta CDR3 regions. The study used the HTBI primer set for a first-round RT-PCR of the TCR CDR3. TCRdb re-called the multiplex PCR reads with MiXCR, one entry per CDR3 protein. The sample gives some 620,000 distinct CDR3 sequences, 15% to 20% of which show up once; 3% to 4.5% is in the top ten. Regarding this clonotype: Antigen unknown.

Study-level results: Also found in blood were most expanded thyroid clonotypes above 0.001. Model predictions of ophthalmopathy came a median about six months before onset.

The V and J ends lost 5 bases and 7 bases respectively, with 18 bases between them. This CDR3 spans 14 amino acids. V and J are TRBV12-3 or TRBV12-4 and TRBJ2-7; possible D gene TRBD1, 5 bases. The clonotype was recovered from a woman aged 25 to 45 with Graves' hyperthyroidism. Sequencing was performed on blood. The CDR3 DNA is TGTGCCAGCAGTGCCAGCCTAGGGGTTTCAGAGCAGTACTTC. Translated, it gives CASSASLGVSEQYF.